This T cell receptor (beta chain) was captured in a study of vaccination and CD4 T cells after COVID-19. The treatment is: approximately 11-day PBMC culture with coronavirus spike peptide pools or control peptides (ViraFEST assay). Spanning March to December 2020, the positive PCR dates came before US Alpha, Beta and Delta variants. The Oncomine TCR Beta short-read assay was applied to DNA of cultured CD4+ T cells. MiXCR, run by TCRdb on the PCR reads, gives a single entry per CDR3 protein. The sample contains approximately 8,100 distinct CDR3 sequences, 51% of which appear only once. General study findings and limits: For convalescent patients, a median about 86% of reactive clones surfaced exclusively after vaccination.

The V and J ends lost 3 bases and 1 base respectively, with 12 bases between them. From germline, CDR1 is KGHSH and CDR2 LQKENI. CDR3 length: 16 amino acids. This clonotype is a singleton in its sample. The antigen remains unidentified. The chain carries TRBV18 and TRBJ2-2, with D unclear. This receptor was identified in a human donor who had recovered from COVID-19. The sample consisted of CD4+ T cells from blood, cultured in vitro. The CDR3 DNA follows: TGTGCCAGCTCACCCTTGCAGACGGGGAACACCGGGGAGCTGTTTTTT. It specifies CASSPLQTGNTGELFF.